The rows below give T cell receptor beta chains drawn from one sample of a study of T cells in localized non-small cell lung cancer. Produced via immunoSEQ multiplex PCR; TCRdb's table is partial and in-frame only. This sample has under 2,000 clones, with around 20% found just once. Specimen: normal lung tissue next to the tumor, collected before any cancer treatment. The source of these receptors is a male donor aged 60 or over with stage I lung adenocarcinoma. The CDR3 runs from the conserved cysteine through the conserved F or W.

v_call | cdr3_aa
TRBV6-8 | CASRTSPTDTQYF
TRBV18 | CASSLGTAEAFF
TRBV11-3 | CASSLGGGLNTEAFF
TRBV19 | CASSMIEGTAYEQYF
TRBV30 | CAWSGGGKNIQYF
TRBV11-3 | CASSLGAGLGTDTQYF
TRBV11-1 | CASSWAGGSTDTQYF
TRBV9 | CASIDRPNSPLHF
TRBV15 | CATSTRQGNQPQHF
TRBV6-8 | CASRPRTALLYGYTF
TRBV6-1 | CASSEAANVLTF
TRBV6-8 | CASSETRTGFETQYF
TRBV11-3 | CASSRQVSSYEQYF
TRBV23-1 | CASSQDGGRGSPLHF
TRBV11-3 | CASSLGRGPPYEQYF
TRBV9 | CASSQAVQPQHF
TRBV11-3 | CASSHPGLAGGPSSYNEQFF
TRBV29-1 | CSAQGGDGTDTQYF
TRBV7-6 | CASSLGGTESYEQYF
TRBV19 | CASSRARDRTYEQYF
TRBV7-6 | CASSLGFTGGPGYEQYF
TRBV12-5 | CASGLSKGQPQHF
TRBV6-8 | CASSNRGPGTDTQYF
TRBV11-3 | CASKRTGQGNYNSPLHF
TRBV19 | CASSIAKEGAEQFF
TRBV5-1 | CASSLGSTGANEKLFF
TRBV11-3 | CASSSRIRQNEKLFF
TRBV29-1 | CSVVRPTGHTQYF
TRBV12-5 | CASGLVDRGRKNIQYF
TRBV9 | CASSVRTGGETGELFF
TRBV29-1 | CSVGNLTVPLAKNIQYF
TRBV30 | CAWRRGNTEAFF
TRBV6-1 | CASSEGTTGSNYGYTF
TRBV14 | CASSQPRPGLISPLHF
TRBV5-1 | CASSSQSSDRVNIQYF
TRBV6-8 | CASSLQGAGPQHF
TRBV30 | CAWSVSSNTEAFF
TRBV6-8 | CASSEWTGGEKAFF
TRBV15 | CATSREQGGRKLFF
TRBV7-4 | CASSFGGGTEAFF
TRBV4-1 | CASSQGGTNSYNEQFF
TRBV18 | CASSPPGQGNSPLHF
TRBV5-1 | CASSLGGQSYNEQFF
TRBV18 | CASSPPGQGDSGELFF
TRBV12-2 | CASRLVSGDSYNEQFF